The table lists the clone carrying this T cell receptor (beta chain) with a few counts. MiXCR, run by TCRdb on the 5' RACE reads, gives a single entry per CDR3 protein. The sample lists around 140,000 distinct CDR3 sequences, 20% to 25% occurring once. This sample stems from a study of T-cell memory formation after mild COVID-19. The overall study: Largely, the TCR clusters proved donor specific.

Sequencing was carried out using PBMCs or a T cell subset sorted from them (not recorded which). The sequence was collected from an adult woman who had mild COVID-19 (a few samples of this study predate the infection). Cell type and time point are not known.

CDR3 nucleotides: TGTGCCTGGAGTTGGACTAGCGGCTCCTACGAGCAGTACTTC. Amino acids: CAWSWTSGSYEQYF. This rearrangement joins TRBV30 to TRBJ2-7, with 10 bases identical to TRBD2. The CDR3 is 14 residues long. Germline CDR1 GTSNPN, CDR2 SVGIG (reference sequence). J lost 0 bases, V lost 2 bases, and 1 base had no gene match.